Presented here are 24 T cell receptor beta chains from one specimen sequenced in a study of CD8 T cell repertoires and HIV-1 epitope variants. These receptors are not linked to any known antigen. Here immunoSEQ multiplex PCR was the method, and the copy in TCRdb shows in-frame clones only, minus some. The sample lists approximately 5,600 clones; approximately 67% were seen once. Material: cultured CD8+ T cells derived from PBMCs. Every receptor here comes from a male donor with HIV.

The V call is TRBV7-9, the J call TRBJ2-3, with D possibly matching TRBD2 (6 bases). Trimming took 5 bases from V and 3 from J, leaving 15 bases between them. The CDR3 has 15 residues. The germline V gene encodes CDR1 SEHNR and CDR2 FQNEAQ (reference sequence). This CDR3 is CASSARDSATDTQYF. Written as DNA, the CDR3 is TGTGCCAGCAGCGCTCGGGACTCGGCGACAGATACGCAGTATTTT.

This chain uses TRBV28 with TRBJ2-7; D assignment may be TRBD1 or TRBD2 (5 bases each). Germline values: CDR1 MDHEN, CDR2 SYDVKM. Trimming stripped 5 bases from V and 1 base from J, with 18 bases between. CDR3 length: 16 amino acids. The CDR3: CASSVSSGTVSYEQYF. The CDR3 DNA sequence: TGTGCCAGCAGTGTATCCTCCGGGACGGTGTCCTACGAGCAGTACTTC.

The V gene is TRBV27, the J gene TRBJ2-3; 10 nucleotides agree with TRBD2. CDR1 is MNHEY, CDR2 SMNVEV, per germline (reference sequence). The CDR3 length is 17 residues. V lost 5 bases to trimming and J lost 3 bases; unmatched junction nucleotides: 11. The CDR3 sequence is CASSRTRVAGGTDTQYF. CDR3 bases: TGTGCCAGCAGTCGGACGAGGGTAGCGGGAGGTACAGATACGCAGTATTTT.

The V call is TRBV28, the J call TRBJ2-7, with D perhaps TRBD1 (6 bases). CDR3 size: 16 residues. Trimming pared 1 base from V and 0 bases from J, leaving 13 bases between. Germline V gene sequence: CDR1 MDHEN, CDR2 SYDVKM. The CDR3 DNA is TGTGCCAGCAGTTTATCACAGGGAACCCTCTCCTACGAGCAGTACTTC. Translated: CASSLSQGTLSYEQYF.

The rearrangement uses TRBV30 and TRBJ1-5; possible D gene TRBD1, 5 bases. The CDR3 covers 13 residues. Trimming cost V 2 bases and J 2 bases, with 7 bases left between them. Germline values: CDR1 GTSNPN, CDR2 SVGIG (reference sequence). The CDR3 sequence is CAWSLGGNQPQHF. In nucleotides, the CDR3 is TGTGCCTGGAGTTTGGGGGGCAATCAGCCCCAGCATTTT.

The chain carries TRBV7-3 and TRBJ1-1; possible D gene TRBD1, 5 bases. The CDR3 loop spans 16 amino acids. Per the germline V gene, CDR1 is SGHTA and CDR2 is FQGTGA. V was trimmed by 0 bases and J by 5 bases, leaving 16 bases between them. CDR3 DNA: TGTGCCAGCAGCTTAACACCCCTGGGGGAGGGAACTGAAGCTTTCTTT. Encoded protein: CASSLTPLGEGTEAFF.

The chain carries TRBV28 and TRBJ1-5; D is uncertain. V was pared by 0 bases and J by 9 bases, with 3 bases between. Germline assignment: CDR1 MDHEN and CDR2 SYDVKM. There are 11 residues in the CDR3. CDR3 sequence reads: CASSLWGPQHF. The CDR3 bases are TGTGCCAGCAGTTTATGGGGGCCCCAGCATTTT.

This clone showed up just a few times. The chain is built from TRBV2 and TRBJ1-1; possibly TRBD1 for D (6 bases). The CDR3 consists of 13 residues. Germline-derived CDR1 and CDR2 are SNHLY and FYNNEI. V dropped 6 bases and J dropped 5 bases, with 13 bases sitting between them. CDR3 DNA: TGTGCCAGCAGAGACGACAGGAGGACTGAAGCTTTCTTT. Its protein is CASRDDRRTEAFF.

The chain recombines TRBV5-4 with TRBJ2-4; 11 positions agree with TRBD1. This CDR3 comprises 16 residues. Germline assignment: CDR1 SGHNT and CDR2 YYREEE (reference sequence). After removal of 0 bases from V and 2 bases from J, the junction contained 1 base not matched to a gene. CDR3 in amino acids: CASSLGDRGTKNIQYF. The DNA for the CDR3 is TGTGCCAGCAGCTTGGGGGACAGGGGGACCAAAAACATTCAGTACTTC. The full variable domain, in which reference TRBV5-4 and TRBJ2-4 provide the parts outside the CDR3, is ETGVTQSPTHLIKTRGQQVTLRCSSQSGHNTVSWYQQALGQGPQFIFQYYREEENGRGNFPPRFSGLQFPNYSSELNVNALELDDSALYLCASSLGDRGTKNIQYFGAGTRLSVL.

The chain is built from TRBV29-1 and TRBJ2-3, with D uncertain. This CDR3 comprises 19 residues. Per germline, CDR1 SQVTM and CDR2 ANQGSEA. V lost 4 bases and J 0 bases, leaving 26 bases between the germline ends. CDR3 in DNA: TGCAGCGTTGTTCTGTTCGCCCCCCCCTCCCTTTCTAGCACAGATACGCAGTATTTT. Its translation: CSVVLFAPPSLSSTDTQYF.

The V call is TRBV19, the J call TRBJ2-7; 7 positions match TRBD2. With V trimmed by 4 bases and J by 4 bases, 10 bases remained unmatched. The CDR3 length is 15 residues. Germline V gene lookup returns CDR1 LNHDA and CDR2 SQIVND (reference sequence). DNA of the CDR3: TGTGCCAGTAGTACACGACTAGCCGAGAGGTACGAGCAGTACTTC. Translated: CASSTRLAERYEQYF.

The sample holds one count of this clone. V is TRBV5-1 and J is TRBJ2-3, with 12 bases aligning to TRBD2. The CDR3 spans 18 residues. J gave up 0 bases and V 5 bases, and 10 bases lay outside the gene matches. Germline V gene data show CDR1 as SGHRS and CDR2 as YFSETQ. DNA for the CDR3: TGCGCCAGCAGTTTTACTAGCGGGGGGACTTCTAGCACAGATACGCAGTATTTT. Protein sequence: CASSFTSGGTSSTDTQYF. Supplemented by reference TRBV5-1 and TRBJ2-3, the full variable domain reads KAGVTQTPRYLIKTRGQQVTLSCSPISGHRSVSWYQQTPGQGLQFLFEYFSETQRNKGNFPGRFSGRQFSNSRSEMNVSTLELGDSALYLCASSFTSGGTSSTDTQYFGPGTRLTVL.

The sample holds a few counts of this clone. This chain connects TRBV5-1 to TRBJ2-7; unclear D gene. V was shortened by 0 bases and J by 5 bases, with 18 bases between the two germline ends. Germline V lookup: CDR1 SGHRS, CDR2 YFSETQ. The CDR3 has 16 residues. CDR3 residues: CASSLAAAPGWDEQYF. The CDR3 region has the DNA TGCGCCAGCAGCTTGGCCGCGGCCCCGGGCTGGGACGAGCAGTACTTC.

This clone is medium-sized in the sample. The rearrangement joins TRBV7-3 to TRBJ1-5; no reliable D call. CDR1 is SGHTA and CDR2 is FQGTGA in the germline V gene. V was shortened by 1 base and J by 2 bases, with 12 bases between the two germline ends. The CDR3 is made up of 16 amino acids. For the CDR3, the DNA is TGTGCCAGCAGCTTAAATGGAGGGTTGCGCAATCAGCCCCAGCATTTT. This translates into CASSLNGGLRNQPQHF. Using reference TRBV7-3 and TRBJ1-5 for the parts outside the CDR3, the full variable domain is GAGVSQTPSNKVTEKGKYVELRCDPISGHTALYWYRQSLGQGPEFLIYFQGTGAADDSGLPNDRFFAVRPEGSVSTLKIQRTERGDSAVYLCASSLNGGLRNQPQHFGDGTRLSIL.

In DNA, the CDR3 is TGTGCCAGCAGTCCAGCTGGGGCGGGACTCTCCTACGAGCAGTACTTC. It yields the protein CASSPAGAGLSYEQYF. The chain is built from TRBV27 and TRBJ2-7, with a weak D call TRBD2 (6 bases). Trimming stripped 5 bases from V and 0 bases from J, with 17 bases between. The CDR3 runs to 16 residues. Germline V gene sequence: CDR1 MNHEY, CDR2 SMNVEV (reference sequence).

V is TRBV19 and J is TRBJ2-1, with a weak D call TRBD2 (6 bases). Trimming shortened V by 7 bases and J by 0 bases, and 10 bases separated the two germline ends. CDR3 length: 14 residues. CDR1 and CDR2 from the germline V gene are LNHDA and SQIVND (reference sequence). This CDR3 reads CASTAGLSYNEQFF. DNA of the CDR3: TGTGCCAGTACGGCGGGACTCTCCTACAATGAGCAGTTCTTC.

This chain's CDR3 is CASSYSFSGANVLTF. The CDR3 bases are TGTGCCAGCAGTTACTCCTTCTCTGGGGCCAACGTCCTGACTTTC. V usage is TRBV6-5 and J usage is TRBJ2-6, with D unclear. CDR3 length: 15 amino acids. Trimming shortened V by 0 bases and J by 0 bases, and 3 bases separated the two germline ends. Germline values: CDR1 MNHEY, CDR2 SVGAGI.

In nucleotides, the CDR3 is TGTGCCCCCAGATCTGTGTCTTTGGGCACTGAAGCTTTCTTT. This encodes CAPRSVSLGTEAFF. The chain links TRBV6-1 to TRBJ1-1; no clear D gene. The germline V gene encodes CDR1 MNHNS and CDR2 SASEGT. Trimming removed 11 bases at V and 4 bases at J, with 20 bases between. CDR3 length: 14 amino acids.

The rearrangement uses TRBV6-5 and TRBJ2-7; 8 nucleotides line up with TRBD1. V dropped 6 bases and J dropped 3; count of bases not matched to a gene: 1. This CDR3 is 12 amino acids long. Germline lookup yields CDR1 MNHEY and CDR2 SVGAGI. CDR3 DNA: TGTGCCAGCAGCGGGACAGGCTACGAGCAGTACTTC. The encoded protein is CASSGTGYEQYF.

The chain has TRBV11-2 and TRBJ2-3, with D hard to call. CDR1 and CDR2 from the germline V gene are SGHAT and FQNNGV. V lost 1 base to trimming and J lost 7 bases, with 6 bases between them. There are 12 residues in the CDR3. CDR3 sequence: CASSLGDYTQYF. CDR3 DNA sequence: TGTGCCAGCAGCTTAGGAGATTATACGCAGTATTTT.

J is TRBJ2-1 and V is TRBV7-9, with 7 positions matching TRBD1. Germline V gives CDR1 SEHNR, CDR2 FQNEAQ (reference sequence). The CDR3 covers 14 residues. The trim removed 7 bases at V and 7 bases at J, leaving 10 bases unmatched. This chain's CDR3 is CASNSLKGANEQFF. The CDR3 DNA reads as TGTGCCAGCAACTCTTTAAAGGGGGCAAATGAGCAGTTCTTC.

V and J are TRBV9 and TRBJ2-3; 13 bases are a match to TRBD2. Looked up from germline, CDR1 is SGDLS and CDR2 is YYNGEE. V lost 0 bases, J lost 7 bases, and 2 bases stayed unmatched. The CDR3 extends over 15 amino acids. CDR3 in DNA: TGTGCCAGCAGCGTAGAGGGACTAGCGGGGTATACGCAGTATTTT. This encodes CASSVEGLAGYTQYF.

V gene TRBV6-6 combines with J gene TRBJ2-1, with 10 bases that match TRBD2. This CDR3 spans 15 amino acids. The V and J ends lost 5 bases and 9 bases, in that order; junction bases with no gene match: 10. The germline V gene encodes CDR1 MNHNY and CDR2 SVGAGI (reference sequence). Here the CDR3 reads CASSILAGAPVEQFF. In DNA form, the CDR3 reads TGTGCCAGCAGTATCCTAGCGGGAGCACCTGTTGAGCAGTTCTTC.

The chain uses TRBV28 and TRBJ1-1; D unresolved. Germline V gene lookup returns CDR1 MDHEN and CDR2 SYDVKM. The CDR3 totals 13 residues. With 4 bases removed from V and 6 bases from J, the gap between germline ends came to 12 bases. The CDR3 sequence is CASSSGSSPEAFF. CDR3 coding DNA: TGTGCCAGCAGTTCGGGCTCAAGCCCTGAAGCTTTCTTT.